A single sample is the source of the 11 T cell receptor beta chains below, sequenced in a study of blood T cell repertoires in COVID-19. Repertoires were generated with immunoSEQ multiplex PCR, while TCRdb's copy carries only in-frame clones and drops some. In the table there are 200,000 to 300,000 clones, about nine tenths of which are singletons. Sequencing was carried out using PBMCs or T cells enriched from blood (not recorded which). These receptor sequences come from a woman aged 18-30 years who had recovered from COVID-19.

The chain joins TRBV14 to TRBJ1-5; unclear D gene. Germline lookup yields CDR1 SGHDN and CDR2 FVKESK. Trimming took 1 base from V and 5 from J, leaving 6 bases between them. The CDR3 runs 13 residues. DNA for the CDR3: TGTGCCAGCAGCCAAGGAGGCTATCAGCCCCAGCATTTT. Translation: CASSQGGYQPQHF.

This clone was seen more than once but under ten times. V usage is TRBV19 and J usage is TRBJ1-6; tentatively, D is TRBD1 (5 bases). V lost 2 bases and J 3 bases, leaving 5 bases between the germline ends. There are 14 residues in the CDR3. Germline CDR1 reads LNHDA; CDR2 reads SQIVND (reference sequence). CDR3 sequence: CASSITGYNSPLHF. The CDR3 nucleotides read TGTGCCAGTAGTATAACAGGCTATAATTCACCCCTCCACTTT.

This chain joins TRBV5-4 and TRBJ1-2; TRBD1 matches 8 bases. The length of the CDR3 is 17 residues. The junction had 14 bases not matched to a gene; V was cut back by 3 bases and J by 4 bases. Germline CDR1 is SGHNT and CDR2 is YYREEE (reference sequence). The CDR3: CASSSPMADRDFYGYTF. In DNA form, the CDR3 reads TGTGCCAGCAGCTCCCCCATGGCGGACAGGGACTTCTATGGCTACACCTTC.

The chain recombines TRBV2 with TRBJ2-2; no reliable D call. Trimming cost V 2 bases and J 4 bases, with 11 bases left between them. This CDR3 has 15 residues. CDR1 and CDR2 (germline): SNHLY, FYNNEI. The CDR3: CASSERPGGTGELFF. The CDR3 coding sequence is TGTGCCAGCAGTGAACGTCCAGGTGGCACCGGGGAGCTGTTTTTT.

CDR3 sequence: CASSSSATGRYYGYTF. In DNA, the CDR3 is TGTGCCAGCAGTTCTTCCGCGACAGGGAGGTACTATGGCTACACCTTC. This chain joins TRBV28 and TRBJ1-2; 7 bases fit TRBD1. Germline V gene sequence: CDR1 MDHEN, CDR2 SYDVKM. This CDR3 contains 16 residues. Trimming cost V 4 bases and J 3 bases; bases outside gene matches: 11.

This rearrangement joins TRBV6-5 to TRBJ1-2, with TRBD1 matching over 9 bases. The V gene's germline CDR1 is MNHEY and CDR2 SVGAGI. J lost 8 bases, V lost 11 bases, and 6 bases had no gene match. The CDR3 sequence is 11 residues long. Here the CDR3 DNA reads TGTGCCGTTTACAGGGGGCACGGCTACACCTTC. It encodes CAVYRGHGYTF.

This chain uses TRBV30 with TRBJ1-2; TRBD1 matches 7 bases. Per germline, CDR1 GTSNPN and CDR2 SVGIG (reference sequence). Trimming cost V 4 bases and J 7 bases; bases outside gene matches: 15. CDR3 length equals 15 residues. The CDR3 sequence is CAWTFNRGGRAGYTF. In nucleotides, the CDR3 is TGTGCCTGGACCTTCAACAGGGGCGGTCGGGCTGGCTACACCTTC.

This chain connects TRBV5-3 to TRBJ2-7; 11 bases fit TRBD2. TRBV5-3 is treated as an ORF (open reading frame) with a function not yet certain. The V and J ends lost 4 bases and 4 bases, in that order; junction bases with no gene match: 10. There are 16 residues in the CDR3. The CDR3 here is CARSHLQLAGDYEQYF. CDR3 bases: TGTGCCAGAAGCCACCTTCAACTAGCGGGAGATTACGAGCAGTACTTC.

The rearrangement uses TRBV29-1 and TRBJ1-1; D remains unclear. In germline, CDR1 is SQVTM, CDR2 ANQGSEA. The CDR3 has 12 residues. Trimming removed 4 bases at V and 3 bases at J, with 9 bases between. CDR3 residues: CSVGAWDTEAFF. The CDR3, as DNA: TGCAGCGTTGGGGCGTGGGACACTGAAGCTTTCTTT.

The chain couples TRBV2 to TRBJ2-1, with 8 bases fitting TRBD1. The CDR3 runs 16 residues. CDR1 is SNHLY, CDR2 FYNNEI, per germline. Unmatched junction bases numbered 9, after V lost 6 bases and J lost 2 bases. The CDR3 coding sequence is TGTGCCAGCAGGAAAGAGACAGGGGCCCCCTACAATGAGCAGTTCTTC. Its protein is CASRKETGAPYNEQFF.

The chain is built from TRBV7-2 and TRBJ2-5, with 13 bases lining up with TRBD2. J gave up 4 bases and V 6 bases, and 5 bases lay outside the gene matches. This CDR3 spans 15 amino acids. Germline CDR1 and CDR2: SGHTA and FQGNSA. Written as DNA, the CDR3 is TGTGCCAGCAGAATGACTAGCGGGAGGATAGAGACCCAGTACTTC. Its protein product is CASRMTSGRIETQYF.